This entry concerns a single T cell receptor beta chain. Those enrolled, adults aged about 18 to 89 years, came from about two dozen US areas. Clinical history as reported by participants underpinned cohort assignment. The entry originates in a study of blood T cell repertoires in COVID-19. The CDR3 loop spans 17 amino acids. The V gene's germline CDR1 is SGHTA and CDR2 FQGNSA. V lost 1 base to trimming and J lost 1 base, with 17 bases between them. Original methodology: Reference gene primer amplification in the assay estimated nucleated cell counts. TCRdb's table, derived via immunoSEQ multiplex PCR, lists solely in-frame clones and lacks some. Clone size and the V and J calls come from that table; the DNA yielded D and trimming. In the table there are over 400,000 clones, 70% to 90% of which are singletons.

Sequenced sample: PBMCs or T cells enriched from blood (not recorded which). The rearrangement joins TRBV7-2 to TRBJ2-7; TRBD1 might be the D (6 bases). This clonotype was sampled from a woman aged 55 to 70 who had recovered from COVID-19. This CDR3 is CASSLGSLRDTSYEQYF. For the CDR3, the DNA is TGTGCCAGCAGCTTAGGGTCCCTCCGGGACACGTCCTACGAGCAGTACTTC.